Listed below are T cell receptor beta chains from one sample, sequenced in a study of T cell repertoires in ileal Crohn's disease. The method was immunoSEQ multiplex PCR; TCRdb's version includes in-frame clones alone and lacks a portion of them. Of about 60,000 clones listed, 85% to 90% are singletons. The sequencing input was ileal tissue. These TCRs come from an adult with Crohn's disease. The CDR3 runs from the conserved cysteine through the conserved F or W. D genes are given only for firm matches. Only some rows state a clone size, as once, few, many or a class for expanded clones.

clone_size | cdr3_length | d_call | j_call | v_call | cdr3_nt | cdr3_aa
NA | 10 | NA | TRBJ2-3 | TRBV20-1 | TGCAGTGCTCCTCGGGATACGCAGTATTTT | CSAPRDTQYF
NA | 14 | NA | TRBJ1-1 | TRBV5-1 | TGCGCCAGCAGCTTGGCCAATACGGGGACTGAAGCTTTCTTT | CASSLANTGTEAFF
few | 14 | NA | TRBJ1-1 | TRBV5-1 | TGCGCCAGCAGCTTGGCCGGGAGAGACCCTGAAGCTTTCTTT | CASSLAGRDPEAFF
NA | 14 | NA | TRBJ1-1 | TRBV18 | TGTGCCAGCTCACCGGCAAGGGGTCACACTGAAGCTTTCTTT | CASSPARGHTEAFF
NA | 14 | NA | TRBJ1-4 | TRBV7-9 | TGTGCCAGCAGCTTGGACAGTGAAAGAGAAAAACTGTTTTTT | CASSLDSEREKLFF
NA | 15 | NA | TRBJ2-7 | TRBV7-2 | TGTGCCAGCAGCACGAGCGGTAAGAGCTCCTACGAGCAGTACTTC | CASSTSGKSSYEQYF
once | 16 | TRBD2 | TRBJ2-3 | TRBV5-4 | TGTGCCAGCAGCTTGGGGACTAGCCGCCGCACAGATACGCAGTATTTT | CASSLGTSRRTDTQYF
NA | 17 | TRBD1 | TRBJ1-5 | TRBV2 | TGTGCCAGCAGTGAAGCGCTTATCGGGACAGGGAATCAGCCCCAGCATTTT | CASSEALIGTGNQPQHF
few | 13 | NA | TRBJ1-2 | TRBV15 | TGTGCCACCAGGTCAGGTTACGACTATGGCTACACCTTC | CATRSGYDYGYTF
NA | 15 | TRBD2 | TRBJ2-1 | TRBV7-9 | TGTGCCAGCAGCCTTAGCGGGAGAGAAAGTAATGAGCAGTTCTTC | CASSLSGRESNEQFF
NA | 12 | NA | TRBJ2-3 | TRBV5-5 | TGTGCCAGCACCTCTGAGTCGTTTAAGCAGTATTTT | CASTSESFKQYF
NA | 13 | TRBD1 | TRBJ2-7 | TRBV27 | TGTGCCAGCAGTTTATGGACAGGATACGAGCAGTACTTC | CASSLWTGYEQYF
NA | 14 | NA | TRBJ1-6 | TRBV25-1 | TGTGCCAGCGGGGAGGGTGCGCGGAATTCACCCCTCCACTTT | CASGEGARNSPLHF
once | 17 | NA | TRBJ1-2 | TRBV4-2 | TGTGCCAGCTGGGGGGGGCAGGGAGCGACTACTAACTATGGCTACACCTTC | CASWGGQGATTNYGYTF
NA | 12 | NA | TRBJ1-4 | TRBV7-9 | TGTGCCAGCAGCTCCCACACTGAAAAACTGTTTTTT | CASSSHTEKLFF
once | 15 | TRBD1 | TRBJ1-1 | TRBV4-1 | TGCGCCAGCAGCCAAGACGACAGGGGACCCACTGAAGCTTTCTTT | CASSQDDRGPTEAFF
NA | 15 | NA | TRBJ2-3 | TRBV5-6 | TGTGCCAGCAGCTTTGTCCCTTCTCGCACAGATACGCAGTATTTT | CASSFVPSRTDTQYF
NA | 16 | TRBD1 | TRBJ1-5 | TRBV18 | TGTGCCAGCTCACCAGAGGCGGGACAGAACAATCAGCCCCAGCATTTT | CASSPEAGQNNQPQHF
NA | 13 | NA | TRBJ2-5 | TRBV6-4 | TGTGCCAGCAGTGGTAATAGCGGCGAGACCCAGTACTTC | CASSGNSGETQYF
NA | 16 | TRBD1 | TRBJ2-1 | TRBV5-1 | TGCGCCAGCAGCTTGGCCGGCCAGGGGGTTTACAATGAGCAGTTCTTC | CASSLAGQGVYNEQFF
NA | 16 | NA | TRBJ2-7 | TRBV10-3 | TGTGCCATCTCGGCCCCGTCGACAGGACAGAGCTACGAGCAGTACTTC | CAISAPSTGQSYEQYF
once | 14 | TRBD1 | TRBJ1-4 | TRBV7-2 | TGTGCCAGCAGCCCGGGACAGGGAAACGAAAAACTGTTTTTT | CASSPGQGNEKLFF
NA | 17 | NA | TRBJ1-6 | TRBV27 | TGTGCCAGCAGTTTATTACCGCCGAGCTCCTATAATTCACCCCTCCACTTT | CASSLLPPSSYNSPLHF
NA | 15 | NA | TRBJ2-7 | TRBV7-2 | TGTGCCAGCAGCTTAATTACGGGGTTGCCCTACGAGCAGTACTTC | CASSLITGLPYEQYF
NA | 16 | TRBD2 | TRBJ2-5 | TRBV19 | TGTGCCAGTAGTCCCCTCGCGGGAGAAAAAACGGAGACCCAGTACTTC | CASSPLAGEKTETQYF
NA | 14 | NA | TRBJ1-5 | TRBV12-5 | TGTGCTAGTCGGGGGGGCAGGGACAATCAGCCCCAGCATTTT | CASRGGRDNQPQHF
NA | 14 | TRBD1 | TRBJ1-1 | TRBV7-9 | TGTGCCAGCACCCCGGACAGGTTTAACACTGAAGCTTTCTTT | CASTPDRFNTEAFF